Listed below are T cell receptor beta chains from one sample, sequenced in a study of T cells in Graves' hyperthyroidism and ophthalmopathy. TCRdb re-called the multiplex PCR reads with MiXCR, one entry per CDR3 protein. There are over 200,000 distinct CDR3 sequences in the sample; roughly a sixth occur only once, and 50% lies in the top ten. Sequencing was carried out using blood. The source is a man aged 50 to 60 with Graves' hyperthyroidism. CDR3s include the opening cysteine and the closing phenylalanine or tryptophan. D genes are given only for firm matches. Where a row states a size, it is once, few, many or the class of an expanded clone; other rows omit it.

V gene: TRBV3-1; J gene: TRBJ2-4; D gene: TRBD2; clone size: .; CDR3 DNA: TGTGCCAGCAGCCCGGGACTAGCGGTAGCCAAAAACATTCAGTACTTC; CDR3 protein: CASSPGLAVAKNIQYF
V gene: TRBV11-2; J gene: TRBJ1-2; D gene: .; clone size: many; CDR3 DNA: TGTGCCAGCAGCTTAGGCCAGTTTAGCTATGGCTACACCTTC; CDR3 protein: CASSLGQFSYGYTF
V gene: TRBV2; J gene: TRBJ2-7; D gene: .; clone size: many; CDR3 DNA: TGTGCCAGCAGTGAAGCAGGGTTCGACGAGCAGTACTTC; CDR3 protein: CASSEAGFDEQYF
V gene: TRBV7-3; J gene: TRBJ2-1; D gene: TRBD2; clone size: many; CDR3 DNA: TGTGCCAGCAGCTTAAAACTAGCGCTATACAATGAGCAGTTCTTC; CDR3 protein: CASSLKLALYNEQFF
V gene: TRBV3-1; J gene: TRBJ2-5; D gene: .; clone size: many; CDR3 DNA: TGTGCCAGCAGCCAAGAATGGGGAGGGACCCAGTACTTC; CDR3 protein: CASSQEWGGTQYF
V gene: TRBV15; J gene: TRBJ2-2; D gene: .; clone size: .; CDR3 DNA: TGTGCCACCAGCAGTAACACCGGGGAGCTGTTTTTT; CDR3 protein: CATSSNTGELFF
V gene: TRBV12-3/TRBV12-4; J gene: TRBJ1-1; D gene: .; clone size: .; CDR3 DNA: TGTGCCAGCAGTGAAGGGGGGGCGCCGGGCACTGAAGCTTTCTTT; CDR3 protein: CASSEGGAPGTEAFF
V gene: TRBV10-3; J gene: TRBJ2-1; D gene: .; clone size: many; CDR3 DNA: TGTGCCATCAGTCCCGGGACTGGGTACAATGAGCAGTTCTTC; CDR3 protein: CAISPGTGYNEQFF
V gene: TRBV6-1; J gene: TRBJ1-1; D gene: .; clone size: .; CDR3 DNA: TGTGCCAGCAGGCCCGGGGGCTCCACTGAAGCTTTCTTT; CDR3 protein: CASRPGGSTEAFF
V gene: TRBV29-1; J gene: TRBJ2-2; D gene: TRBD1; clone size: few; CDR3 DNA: TGCAGCGTTGCTCACAGGGGGAACACCGGGGAGCTGTTTTTT; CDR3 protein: CSVAHRGNTGELFF
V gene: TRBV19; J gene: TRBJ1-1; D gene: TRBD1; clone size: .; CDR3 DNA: TGTGCCAGTATTAAACAGGGGCAGGTGAACACTGAAGCTTTCTTT; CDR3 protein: CASIKQGQVNTEAFF
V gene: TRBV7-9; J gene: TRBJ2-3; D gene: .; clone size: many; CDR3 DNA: TGTGCCAGCAGCTTAGCTCGACTAGCAGATACGCAGTATTTT; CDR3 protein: CASSLARLADTQYF
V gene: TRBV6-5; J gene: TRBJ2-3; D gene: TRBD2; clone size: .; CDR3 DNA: TGTGCCAGCAGTTACATCCGGCTAGCGGGTTCAGTGGGAGGCACAGATACGCAGTATTTT; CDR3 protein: CASSYIRLAGSVGGTDTQYF
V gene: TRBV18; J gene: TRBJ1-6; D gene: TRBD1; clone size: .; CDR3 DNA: TGTGCCAGCTCACAGACAGGGGGCTATAATTCACCCCTCCACTTT; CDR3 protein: CASSQTGGYNSPLHF
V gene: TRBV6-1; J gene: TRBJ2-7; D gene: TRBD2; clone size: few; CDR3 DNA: TGTGCCAGCAGTGGGACTAGCGGATTCTACGAGCAGTACTTC; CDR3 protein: CASSGTSGFYEQYF
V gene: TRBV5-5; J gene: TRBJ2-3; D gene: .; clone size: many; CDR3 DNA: TGTGCCAGCAGCCAGCCCCTAGCCACAGATACGCAGTATTTT; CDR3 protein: CASSQPLATDTQYF
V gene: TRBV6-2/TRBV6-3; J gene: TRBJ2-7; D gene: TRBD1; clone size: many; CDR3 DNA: TGTGCCAGCAGTTACTGGGGACAGCCCATCGACGAGCAGTACTTC; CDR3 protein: CASSYWGQPIDEQYF
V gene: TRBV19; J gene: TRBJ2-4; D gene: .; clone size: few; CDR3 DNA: TGTGCCAGTACCATAGACAGACACGTTCAGTACTTC; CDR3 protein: CASTIDRHVQYF
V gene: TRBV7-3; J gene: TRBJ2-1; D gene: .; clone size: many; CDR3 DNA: TGTGCCAGCAGCTTATCTTGGGTATCCTACAATGAGCAGTTCTTC; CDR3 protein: CASSLSWVSYNEQFF
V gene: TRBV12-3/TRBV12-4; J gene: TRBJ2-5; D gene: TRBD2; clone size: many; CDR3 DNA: TGTGCCAGCAGTCTCGGACTAGAAGAGACCCAGTACTTC; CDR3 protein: CASSLGLEETQYF
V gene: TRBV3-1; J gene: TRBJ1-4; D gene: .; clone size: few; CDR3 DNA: TGTGCCAGCAGCCACCAGGACAGTTATAATGAAAAACTGTTTTTT; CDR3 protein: CASSHQDSYNEKLFF
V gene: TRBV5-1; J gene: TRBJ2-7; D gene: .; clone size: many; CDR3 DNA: TGTGCCAGCAGCTTAGGGGGAATCTCCTACGAGCAGTACTTC; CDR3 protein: CASSLGGISYEQYF
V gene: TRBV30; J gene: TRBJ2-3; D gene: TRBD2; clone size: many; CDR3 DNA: TGTGCCTGGAGTGGGACTAGCGGGACCGGAGATACGCAGTATTTT; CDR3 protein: CAWSGTSGTGDTQYF
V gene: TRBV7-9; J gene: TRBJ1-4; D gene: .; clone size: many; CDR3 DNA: TGTGCCAGCAGCCATAATGAAAAACTGTTTTTT; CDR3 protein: CASSHNEKLFF
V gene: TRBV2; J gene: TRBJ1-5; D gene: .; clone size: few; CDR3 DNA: TGTGCCAGCAGGTTTACGGGGTCGCCCCAGCATTTT; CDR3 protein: CASRFTGSPQHF
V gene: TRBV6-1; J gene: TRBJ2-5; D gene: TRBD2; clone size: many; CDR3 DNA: TGTGCCAGCAGAGCTACCGGGACTAGAAAAGAGACCCAGTACTTC; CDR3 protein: CASRATGTRKETQYF
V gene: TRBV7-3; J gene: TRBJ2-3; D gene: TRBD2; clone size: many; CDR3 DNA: TGTGCCAGCAGCTTCACGGGGGGGGGGGATACGCAGTATTTT; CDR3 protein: CASSFTGGGDTQYF
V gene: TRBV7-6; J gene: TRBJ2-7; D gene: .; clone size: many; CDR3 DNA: TGTGCCAGCAGCTTATCTGCGGACTCCTACGAGCAGTACTTC; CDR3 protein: CASSLSADSYEQYF
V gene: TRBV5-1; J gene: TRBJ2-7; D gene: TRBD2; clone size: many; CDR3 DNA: TGCGCCAGCAGCTTGGGACTAGCGGAGGCCCGGAACCACGAGCAGTACTTC; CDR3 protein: CASSLGLAEARNHEQYF
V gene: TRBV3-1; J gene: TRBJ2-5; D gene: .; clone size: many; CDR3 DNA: TGTGCCAGCAGCCAAGATCTATTGGGGGCCGAAGAGACCCAGTACTTC; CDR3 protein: CASSQDLLGAEETQYF
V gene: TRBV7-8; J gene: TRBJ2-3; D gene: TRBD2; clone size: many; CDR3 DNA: TGTGCCAGCAGCTCGCGACTAGCGGGAAGGACAGATACGCAGTATTTT; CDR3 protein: CASSSRLAGRTDTQYF
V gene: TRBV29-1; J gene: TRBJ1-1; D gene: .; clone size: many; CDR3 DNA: TGCAGCGTTGAGAGCGGCATGAACACTGAAGCTTTCTTT; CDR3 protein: CSVESGMNTEAFF
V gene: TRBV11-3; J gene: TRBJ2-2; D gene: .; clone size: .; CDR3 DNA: TGTGCCAGCAGCCCCGCCTCAGGGAATCACGGGGAGCTGTTTTTT; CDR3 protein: CASSPASGNHGELFF
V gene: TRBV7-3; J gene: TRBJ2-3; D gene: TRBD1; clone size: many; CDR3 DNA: TGTGCCAGCAGCTTAGGACAGGGTAGGGCAGATACGCAGTATTTT; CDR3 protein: CASSLGQGRADTQYF
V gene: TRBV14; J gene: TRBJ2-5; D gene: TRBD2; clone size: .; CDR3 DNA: TGTGCCAGCAGCCAAGATTCGGGACTAGCAGTGGAGACCCAGTACTTC; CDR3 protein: CASSQDSGLAVETQYF
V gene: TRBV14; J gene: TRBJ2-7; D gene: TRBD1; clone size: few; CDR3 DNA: TGTGCCAGCAGCCCTCTGGGACAGGGGGCTTACGAGCAGTACTTC; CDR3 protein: CASSPLGQGAYEQYF
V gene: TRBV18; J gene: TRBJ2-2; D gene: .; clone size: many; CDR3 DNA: TGTGCCAGCTCACCATCCGGGCAGGGGGAGCTGTTTTTT; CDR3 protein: CASSPSGQGELFF
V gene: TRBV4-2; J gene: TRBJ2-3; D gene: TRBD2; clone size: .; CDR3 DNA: TGTGCCAGCAGCCCCCGGACTAGGAACTCTCATACGCAGTATTTT; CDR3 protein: CASSPRTRNSHTQYF
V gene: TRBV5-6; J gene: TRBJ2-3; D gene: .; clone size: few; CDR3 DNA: TGTGCCAGCAGCTCGCTGGGAACCTTTAGGGATACGCAGTATTTT; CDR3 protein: CASSSLGTFRDTQYF
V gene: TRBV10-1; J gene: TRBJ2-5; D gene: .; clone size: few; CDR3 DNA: TGCGCCAGCAGTGAGTCAATGGAGGGTACACCGTACTTC; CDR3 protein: CASSESMEGTPYF
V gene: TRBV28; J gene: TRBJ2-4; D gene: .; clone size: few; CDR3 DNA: TGTGCCAGCAGTTTAGGGGCCGCCACCTCAGCCAAAAACATTCAGTACTTC; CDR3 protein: CASSLGAATSAKNIQYF
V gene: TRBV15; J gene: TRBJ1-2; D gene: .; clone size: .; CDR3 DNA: TGTGCCACCAGCAGAGATTTGGGGGACCTTGGCTACACCTTC; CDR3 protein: CATSRDLGDLGYTF
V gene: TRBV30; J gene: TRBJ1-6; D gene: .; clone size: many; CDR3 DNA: TGTGCCTGGCGGCAGGAGCAAAATTCACCCCTCCACTTT; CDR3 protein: CAWRQEQNSPLHF
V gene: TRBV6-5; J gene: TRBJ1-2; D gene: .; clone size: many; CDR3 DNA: TGTGCCAGCAGTTACTCGCTAATCCGAACCCGGGGCTATGGCTACACCTTC; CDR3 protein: CASSYSLIRTRGYGYTF
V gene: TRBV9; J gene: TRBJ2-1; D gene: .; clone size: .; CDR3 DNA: TGTGCCAGCAGCCCCCGGGGGACTCCCTTTGAAGAGCAGTTCTTC; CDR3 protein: CASSPRGTPFEEQFF
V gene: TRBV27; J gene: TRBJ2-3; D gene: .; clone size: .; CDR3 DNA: TGTGCCACGGGGGCGGGGTGGAGCACAGATACGCAGTATTTT; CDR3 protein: CATGAGWSTDTQYF
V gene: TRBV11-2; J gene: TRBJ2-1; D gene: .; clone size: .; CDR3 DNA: TGTGCCAGCAGCTTACTGGGCGGGGACTCCTCCTACAATGAGCAGTTCTTC; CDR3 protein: CASSLLGGDSSYNEQFF
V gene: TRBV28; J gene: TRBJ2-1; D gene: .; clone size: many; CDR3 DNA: TGTGCCAGCAGTTCCCCCGCACTAGTATCCAATGAGCAGTTCTTC; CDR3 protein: CASSSPALVSNEQFF
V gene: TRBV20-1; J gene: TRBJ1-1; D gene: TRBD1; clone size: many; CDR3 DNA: TGCAGTGCTAGAGATACGGACAGGGAAGGCACTGAAGCTTTCTTT; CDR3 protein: CSARDTDREGTEAFF
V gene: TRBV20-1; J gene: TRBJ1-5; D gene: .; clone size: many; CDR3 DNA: TGCAGTGCTAGAGGTACAGGGAGGAGCAATCAGCCCCAGCATTTT; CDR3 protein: CSARGTGRSNQPQHF
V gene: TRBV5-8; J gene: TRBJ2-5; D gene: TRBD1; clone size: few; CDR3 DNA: TGTGCCAGCAGCTTGGAGGGACAGGGGGATGAGACCCAGTACTTC; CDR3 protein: CASSLEGQGDETQYF
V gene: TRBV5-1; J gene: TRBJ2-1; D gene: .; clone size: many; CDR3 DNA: TGCGCCAGCAGCCAAAGCGGAGCCGGAACCGGCTACAATGAGCAGTTCTTC; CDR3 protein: CASSQSGAGTGYNEQFF